The present TCR beta chain was sequenced within a study of blood T cell repertoires in COVID-19. Germline assignment: CDR1 GTSNPN and CDR2 SVGIG (reference sequence). V dropped 4 bases and J dropped 13 bases, with 14 bases sitting between them. The CDR3 spans 11 residues. TCRdb's copy holds only in-frame clones and misses some; the assay was immunoSEQ multiplex PCR. The sample lists 200,000 to 250,000 clones; approximately 78% were seen once. The chain links TRBV30 to TRBJ2-1; tentatively, D is TRBD2 (6 bases). This clonotype originated in a woman in her 70s with COVID-19, enrolled during active disease. Sequenced input: peripheral blood. CDR3 sequence: CAWIDGSAQFF. The CDR3 nucleotides are TGTGCCTGGATTGACGGGAGTGCTCAGTTCTTC.